This T cell receptor (beta chain) was recorded in a study of radiation and T cells in renal cell carcinoma. This CDR3 comprises 14 residues. Trimming removed 6 bases at V and 4 bases at J, with 15 bases between. CDR1 MDHEN and CDR2 SYDVKM come from the germline V gene. The protocol was immunoSEQ multiplex PCR, while the TCRdb copy is restricted to in-frame clones and leaves out a portion. The repertoire consists of almost 20,000 clones, with just over 60% occurring once and the leading ten covering approximately 12%. This sample's treatment: 15 Gy SBRT to primary tumor, nephrectomy 4 weeks later. The starting material was tumor tissue, obtained from a patient whose treatment included radiotherapy and nephrectomy. The clonotype originates from a woman between 65 and 79 years old with renal cell carcinoma. The V call is TRBV28, the J call TRBJ1-1, with a possible D match to TRBD1 (6 bases). Here the CDR3 reads CASRNTGASTEAFF. Here the CDR3 DNA reads TGTGCCAGCAGGAATACGGGGGCTTCCACTGAAGCTTTCTTT. The full variable domain, completed using reference TRBV28 and TRBJ1-1, is DVKVTQSSRYLVKRTGEKVFLECVQDMDHENMFWYRQDPGLGLRLIYFSYDVKMKEKGDIPEGYSVSREKKERFSLILESASTNQTSMYLCASRNTGASTEAFFGQGTRLTVV.